These T cell receptor beta chains were read from a single sample in a study. TCRdb reanalysed the multiplex PCR reads using MiXCR and keeps one entry per CDR3 protein. The sample has a few hundred distinct CDR3 sequences, approximately 15% seen once. Sequencing was done on a sample of Tregs sorted from blood. These receptors were obtained from a female donor with breast cancer. Each CDR3 is given with its conserved first and last residue. Fields, in order: D gene, J gene, V gene, clone size, CDR3 length, CDR3 protein, CDR3 DNA. D genes are given only for firm matches. Where a row states a size, it is once, few, many or the class of an expanded clone; other rows omit it.

>-|TRBJ1-2|TRBV12-3/TRBV12-4|hyperexpanded|14
CASSLAVANYGYTF
TGTGCCAGCAGTTTAGCTGTAGCTAACTATGGCTACACCTTC
>-|TRBJ1-2|TRBV12-3/TRBV12-4|large|12
CASSTLIYGYTF
TGTGCCAGCAGCACGTTGATATATGGCTACACCTTC
>-|TRBJ1-2|TRBV12-3/TRBV12-4|medium-sized|13
CASSARAARVYTF
TGTGCCAGCAGTGCTCGGGCCGCCAGGGTCTACACCTTC
>-|TRBJ1-2|TRBV12-3/TRBV12-4|medium-sized|14
CASSWMGKGYGYTF
TGTGCCAGCAGTTGGATGGGGAAAGGCTATGGCTACACCTTC
>-|TRBJ1-2|TRBV12-3/TRBV12-4|-|14
CASTHGSANYGYTF
TGTGCCAGCACCCACGGTTCAGCTAACTATGGCTACACCTTC
>TRBD1|TRBJ1-2|TRBV12-3/TRBV12-4|large|13
CASSLDRGNGYTF
TGTGCCAGCAGTTTAGACAGGGGCAATGGCTACACCTTC
>-|TRBJ1-2|TRBV12-3/TRBV12-4|medium-sized|13
CASSTGANYGYTF
TGTGCCAGCAGTACAGGAGCTAACTATGGCTACACCTTC
>-|TRBJ1-2|TRBV12-3/TRBV12-4|-|13
CASSSPADYGYTF
TGTGCCAGCAGCTCGCCCGCGGACTATGGCTACACCTTC
>-|TRBJ1-2|TRBV12-3/TRBV12-4|once|11
CASMGGYGYTF
TGTGCCAGCATGGGCGGCTATGGCTACACCTTC
>-|TRBJ1-2|TRBV12-3/TRBV12-4|large|15
CASSLGQGSTYGYTF
TGTGCCAGCAGTTTAGGCCAGGGTAGTACCTATGGCTACACCTTC
>-|TRBJ1-2|TRBV12-3/TRBV12-4|once|14
CASSGAGRDYGYTF
TGTGCCAGCAGCGGGGCAGGGCGAGACTATGGCTACACCTTC
>-|TRBJ1-2|TRBV12-3/TRBV12-4|-|18
CASSYRKEQGRRDYGYTF
TGTGCCAGCAGCTATCGTAAGGAACAGGGAAGGAGGGACTATGGCTACACCTTC
>-|TRBJ1-2|TRBV12-3/TRBV12-4|large|14
CASSPGQANYGYTF
TGTGCCAGCAGTCCCGGACAAGCTAACTATGGCTACACCTTC
>-|TRBJ1-2|TRBV12-3/TRBV12-4|large|15
CASTWGLRANYGYTF
TGTGCCAGCACCTGGGGCCTCCGAGCTAACTATGGCTACACCTTC
>-|TRBJ1-2|TRBV12-3/TRBV12-4|large|12
CASSSQGNGYTF
TGTGCCAGCAGTTCCCAGGGCAATGGCTACACCTTC
>-|TRBJ1-2|TRBV12-3/TRBV12-4|-|14
CASSLQGSNYGYTF
TGTGCCAGCAGTTTACAGGGGTCTAACTATGGCTACACCTTC
>-|TRBJ1-2|TRBV12-3/TRBV12-4|large|13
CASTLRQAYGYTF
TGTGCCAGCACCTTGAGGCAGGCCTATGGCTACACCTTC
>-|TRBJ1-2|TRBV12-3/TRBV12-4|few|12
CASSVTEDGYTF
TGTGCCAGCAGTGTGACAGAGGATGGCTACACCTTC
>-|TRBJ1-2|TRBV12-3/TRBV12-4|medium-sized|13
CASSQTTNYGYTF
TGTGCCAGCAGCCAGACGACTAACTATGGCTACACCTTC
>-|TRBJ1-2|TRBV12-3/TRBV12-4|medium-sized|14
CASSLEGTYYGYTF
TGTGCCAGCAGTTTAGAGGGAACGTACTATGGCTACACCTTC
>-|TRBJ1-2|TRBV12-3/TRBV12-4|medium-sized|13
CASSRDTNYGYTF
TGTGCCAGCAGCCGAGACACTAACTATGGCTACACCTTC
>TRBD1|TRBJ1-2|TRBV12-3/TRBV12-4|-|13
CASSPRTGLGYTF
TGTGCCAGCAGTCCCCGGACAGGTCTTGGCTACACCTTC
>-|TRBJ1-2|TRBV12-3/TRBV12-4|large|16
CASSLGSGYSNYGYTF
TGTGCCAGCAGTTTGGGGTCGGGGTATAGTAACTATGGCTACACCTTC
>-|TRBJ1-2|TRBV12-3/TRBV12-4|large|12
CASSPGFYGYTF
TGTGCCAGCAGCCCCGGCTTCTATGGCTACACCTTC
>-|TRBJ1-2|TRBV12-3/TRBV12-4|large|11
CASSETGGYTF
TGTGCCAGCTCGGAGACGGGTGGCTACACCTTC
>TRBD1|TRBJ1-2|TRBV12-3/TRBV12-4|large|14
CASSPLQGNYGYTF
TGTGCCAGCAGTCCCTTACAGGGGAACTATGGCTACACCTTC
>TRBD1|TRBJ1-2|TRBV12-3/TRBV12-4|medium-sized|15
CASSPTGASNYGYTF
TGTGCCAGCAGCCCCACAGGGGCCAGTAACTATGGCTACACCTTC
>-|TRBJ1-2|TRBV12-3/TRBV12-4|large|13
CASTPGHDYGYTF
TGTGCCAGCACTCCGGGACATGACTATGGCTACACCTTC
>-|TRBJ1-2|TRBV12-3/TRBV12-4|-|12
CASSDTSYGYTF
TGTGCCAGCAGTGACACCTCCTATGGCTACACCTTC
>-|TRBJ1-2|TRBV12-3/TRBV12-4|large|15
CASSPRPRANYGYTF
TGTGCCAGCAGCCCCAGACCCAGAGCTAACTATGGCTACACCTTC
>-|TRBJ1-2|TRBV12-3/TRBV12-4|medium-sized|14
CASSLVASLYGYTF
TGTGCCAGCAGTTTAGTGGCAAGCCTTTATGGCTACACCTTC
>-|TRBJ1-2|TRBV12-3/TRBV12-4|few|15
CASSPSTTANYGYTF
TGTGCCAGCAGTCCCAGCACCACAGCTAACTATGGCTACACCTTC
>-|TRBJ1-2|TRBV12-3/TRBV12-4|medium-sized|14
CASSLGRGGRGYTF
TGTGCCAGCAGTTTAGGGCGGGGAGGACGAGGCTACACCTTC
>TRBD1|TRBJ1-2|TRBV12-3/TRBV12-4|-|13
CASSETGYYGYTF
TGTGCCAGCAGTGAGACAGGGTACTATGGCTACACCTTC
>TRBD1|TRBJ1-2|TRBV12-3/TRBV12-4|-|12
CASRGQGDGYTF
TGTGCCAGCAGGGGACAGGGAGATGGCTACACCTTC
>TRBD1|TRBJ1-2|TRBV12-3/TRBV12-4|many|14
CASSRTGAADGYTF
TGTGCCAGCAGTCGGACAGGGGCAGCGGATGGCTACACCTTC
>TRBD1|TRBJ1-2|TRBV12-3/TRBV12-4|large|14
CASRRQGVYYGYTF
TGTGCCAGCAGGCGACAGGGCGTATATTATGGCTACACCTTC
>TRBD1|TRBJ1-2|TRBV12-3/TRBV12-4|medium-sized|14
CASSRGQEGYGYTF
TGTGCCAGCAGTCGGGGACAGGAGGGCTATGGCTACACCTTC
>-|TRBJ1-2|TRBV12-3/TRBV12-4|large|15
CASSFRAGLGTGYTF
TGTGCCAGCAGTTTTAGGGCAGGGCTAGGTACTGGCTACACCTTC
>-|TRBJ1-2|TRBV12-3/TRBV12-4|large|15
CASSPLGQAFDGYTF
TGTGCCAGCAGTCCCTTGGGGCAGGCATTCGATGGCTACACCTTC
>-|TRBJ1-2|TRBV12-3/TRBV12-4|large|18
CASSLRGRESATNYGYTF
TGTGCCAGCAGTCTCAGGGGACGAGAATCCGCAACTAACTATGGCTACACCTTC
>-|TRBJ1-2|TRBV12-3/TRBV12-4|large|13
CASSHSRGYGYTF
TGTGCCAGCAGTCACTCCAGGGGTTACGGCTACACCTTC
>-|TRBJ1-2|TRBV12-3/TRBV12-4|medium-sized|15
CASSFREDSNYGYTF
TGTGCCAGCAGTTTCCGGGAAGACAGCAACTATGGCTACACCTTC
>-|TRBJ1-2|TRBV12-3/TRBV12-4|medium-sized|11
CASSFKDGYTF
TGTGCCAGCAGCTTTAAAGATGGCTACACCTTC
>-|TRBJ1-2|TRBV12-3/TRBV12-4|large|12
CASSWRDSGYTF
TGTGCCAGCAGTTGGAGGGATAGTGGCTACACCTTC
>-|TRBJ1-2|TRBV12-3/TRBV12-4|large|12
CASSLARQGYTF
TGTGCCAGCAGTTTGGCACGGCAGGGCTACACCTTC
>-|TRBJ1-2|TRBV12-3/TRBV12-4|large|15
CASSLEGGTPYGYTF
TGTGCCAGCAGTTTAGAGGGAGGGACACCGTATGGCTACACCTTC
>-|TRBJ1-2|TRBV12-3/TRBV12-4|once|13
CASSDGDNYGYTF
TGTGCCAGCAGTGATGGGGATAACTATGGCTACACCTTC